The 21 T cell receptor beta chains below were found in one sample sequenced in a study of blood T cell repertoires in COVID-19. Assay used: immunoSEQ multiplex PCR; TCRdb lists only in-frame clones, some missing. The sample holds 20,000 to 30,000 clones, nearly 95% seen once. The sequenced sample was peripheral blood. The receptors shown here come from a human donor in a cohort sampled during active COVID-19.

This clone was picked up one time. The rearrangement joins TRBV5-6 to TRBJ1-2; D remains unclear. The ends were cut back, 4 bases at V and 8 bases at J, with 18 bases in the middle. This CDR3 is 14 amino acids long. Per germline, CDR1 SGHDT and CDR2 YYEEEE. CDR3 region: CASSPLPVTNGYTF. For the CDR3, the DNA is TGTGCCAGCAGCCCGTTGCCGGTGACTAACGGCTACACCTTC.

V and J are TRBV5-1 and TRBJ2-7; TRBD2 aligns across 7 bases. Germline lookup yields CDR1 SGHRS and CDR2 YFSETQ. The CDR3 is 15 residues long. CDR3 sequence reads: CEQPPGGPSLYEQYF. The DNA of the CDR3 is TGCGAGCAACCCCCGGGGGGACCGAGTCTCTACGAGCAGTACTTC.

The chain employs TRBV19 and TRBJ2-6; D possibly corresponds to TRBD1 (5 bases). Germline values: CDR1 LNHDA, CDR2 SQIVND (reference sequence). Trimming took off 10 bases at V and 0 bases at J, with 16 bases between the two ends. There are 16 residues in the CDR3. As DNA, the CDR3 is TGTGCCACCGACCCTGGGGCGACCTCTGGGGCCAACGTCCTGACTTTC. Residues: CATDPGATSGANVLTF.

The chain is built from TRBV29-1 and TRBJ2-7; TRBD2 matches at 9 bases. The CDR3 consists of 14 residues. Germline CDR1 and CDR2: SQVTM and ANQGSEA. V dropped 7 bases and J dropped 5; count of bases not matched to a gene: 12. The CDR3, as DNA: TGCAGCGCCCTGAGGGGAAGCGGGAGGAACGAGCAGTACTTC. It is translated as CSALRGSGRNEQYF.

The J gene is TRBJ1-1, the V gene TRBV6-5, with 9 bases that match TRBD1. Germline V gene sequence: CDR1 MNHEY, CDR2 SVGAGI. The CDR3 is made up of 14 amino acids. With V trimmed by 5 bases and J by 1 base, 2 bases remained unmatched. The CDR3 sequence is CASSLDRGNTEAFF. The CDR3 DNA is TGTGCCAGCAGTCTGGACAGGGGGAACACTGAAGCTTTCTTT.

The chain recombines TRBV5-6 with TRBJ2-7, with 7 bases aligning to TRBD1. The CDR3 length is 14 residues. Unmatched junction bases numbered 4, after V lost 3 bases and J lost 1 base. CDR1 and CDR2 from the germline V gene are SGHDT and YYEEEE. The CDR3 nucleotides are TGTGCCAGCAGCTCCCCAGGGGGTTCCTACGAGCAGTACTTC. Translation gives CASSSPGGSYEQYF.

V and J are TRBV6-5 and TRBJ2-1; a weak D match, TRBD1 (5 bases). The V gene's germline CDR1 is MNHEY and CDR2 SVGAGI. The CDR3 has 15 residues. V was clipped by 2 bases and J by 3 bases, with 11 bases between them. CDR3 bases: TGTGCCAGCAGTTACCAGTTACAGGTCTACAATGAGCAGTTCTTC. Protein sequence: CASSYQLQVYNEQFF.

This chain uses TRBV24-1 with TRBJ2-1; 7 bases agree with TRBD2. The CDR3 extends over 14 amino acids. The V and J ends lost 6 bases and 10 bases, in that order; junction bases with no gene match: 11. Germline CDR1 is KGHDR and CDR2 is SFDVKD. The CDR3 bases are TGTGCCACCAGTTTAGCGGGTGGGCTTCCGGAGCAGTTCTTC. It codes for CATSLAGGLPEQFF.

The gene calls are TRBV11-2 and TRBJ2-1, with 12 bases fitting TRBD2. V shed 5 bases, J shed 10 bases, and the junction held 12 bases outside the gene matches. This CDR3 contains 16 residues. The germline gives CDR1 SGHAT, CDR2 FQNNGV. The CDR3 DNA reads as TGTGCCAGCAGCCCCCTAGCGGGAGGGGTCCTGGGAGAGCAGTTCTTC. Its protein product is CASSPLAGGVLGEQFF.

This clone has just one count. V and J are TRBV7-9 and TRBJ2-3, with 7 bases matching TRBD2. Per the germline V gene, CDR1 is SEHNR and CDR2 is FQNEAQ (reference sequence). V gave up 5 bases and J gave up 2 bases; unmatched junction bases: 7. This CDR3 is 15 amino acids long. CDR3 coding DNA: TGTGCCAGCAGCCAACTAGCGACCTCCACAGATACGCAGTATTTT. Amino acids: CASSQLATSTDTQYF.

This clone was detected only once. The chain recombines TRBV6-5 with TRBJ1-2, with TRBD1 matching 10 bases. The J segment lost 4 bases and the V segment lost 6 bases, leaving 8 bases of the junction unmatched. CDR1 MNHEY and CDR2 SVGAGI come from the germline V gene. The CDR3 runs to 15 residues. The CDR3 DNA is TGTGCCAGCAGCCAGGACAGGGGGTCTACCTATGGCTACACCTTC. Amino acid sequence: CASSQDRGSTYGYTF.

The chain combines TRBV3-1 (or the pseudogene TRBV3-2) with TRBJ2-3; TRBD2 matches at 10 bases. J lost 0 bases, V lost 0 bases, and 9 bases had no gene match. The CDR3 runs 19 residues. Germline V gene sequence: CDR1 LGHDT, CDR2 YNNKEL (reference sequence). DNA for the CDR3: TGTGCCAGCAGCCAAGATCCGGGCTTAGCGGGAGGTAGCACAGATACGCAGTATTTT. Translated: CASSQDPGLAGGSTDTQYF.

This clone was observed a few times. CDR3 region: CASSISSNEKLFF. The CDR3 DNA reads TGTGCCAGCAGTATCTCCAGTAATGAAAAACTGTTTTTT. The V and J genes are TRBV6-6 and TRBJ1-4, with D hard to call. CDR1 and CDR2 (germline): MNHNY, SVGAGI (reference sequence). CDR3 length equals 13 residues. V lost 5 bases and J lost 4, with 8 bases in between.

This chain joins TRBV2 and TRBJ1-1; no clear D gene. V was pared by 5 bases and J by 1 base, with 14 bases between. The germline gives CDR1 SNHLY, CDR2 FYNNEI. This CDR3 contains 15 residues. DNA for the CDR3: TGTGCCAGCAGTCGAGAGACCAGAGGGAACACTGAAGCTTTCTTT. It translates to CASSRETRGNTEAFF.

The chain carries TRBV7-2 and TRBJ2-3, with TRBD2 identical over 9 bases. The CDR3 is made up of 16 amino acids. CDR1 is SGHTA and CDR2 is FQGNSA in the germline V gene. V trimming: 2 bases; J trimming: 4 bases; junction bases outside the gene matches: 7. This CDR3 is CASSLSASGNSDTQYF. As DNA, the CDR3 is TGTGCCAGCAGCTTATCGGCTAGCGGGAATTCAGATACGCAGTATTTT.

The chain employs TRBV5-1 and TRBJ1-1; D not certain. V lost 1 base to trimming and J lost 3 bases, with 4 bases between them. The germline gives CDR1 SGHRS, CDR2 YFSETQ. The length of the CDR3 is 12 residues. The CDR3 bases are TGCGCCAGCAGCTTGCGGGACACTGAAGCTTTCTTT. This translates into CASSLRDTEAFF.

The gene calls are TRBV20-1 and TRBJ2-3, with TRBD2 matching 14 bases. Germline CDR1 and CDR2: DFQATT and SNEGSKA (reference sequence). The CDR3 sequence is 15 residues long. Trimming cost V 3 bases and J 7 bases; bases outside gene matches: 6. The CDR3 coding sequence is TGCAGTGCTAGTGGGACTAGCGGGAGTCTGTATACGCAGTATTTT. This encodes CSASGTSGSLYTQYF.

V gene TRBV11-2 combines with J gene TRBJ1-5, with TRBD1 as a possible D gene (5 bases). V was shortened by 4 bases and J by 6 bases, with 10 bases between the two germline ends. Germline V gene data show CDR1 as SGHAT and CDR2 as FQNNGV. CDR3 length: 13 amino acids. The CDR3 nucleotides read TGTGCCAGCAGCTATGGGGCGGCTCAGCCCCAGCATTTT. It specifies CASSYGAAQPQHF.

The CDR3 nucleotides are TGTGCCAGCAGCTCATCCCCTGGACAGGGAAGCTCCTACGAGCAGTACTTC. This sequence encodes CASSSSPGQGSSYEQYF. The rearrangement joins TRBV3-1 (or the pseudogene TRBV3-2) to TRBJ2-7; 8 bases are shared with TRBD1. This CDR3 has 17 residues. Germline trimming cut 5 bases from V and 0 bases from J; bases unmatched to any gene: 12. Germline V lookup: CDR1 LGHDT, CDR2 YNNKEL (reference sequence).

The V and J genes are TRBV5-4 and TRBJ2-3; 14 nucleotides line up with TRBD2. Per the germline V gene, CDR1 is SGHNT and CDR2 is YYREEE (reference sequence). The CDR3 spans 16 residues. V lost 3 bases, J lost 1 base, and 1 base stayed unmatched. The CDR3 sequence is CASSWGLAGGTDTQYF. For the CDR3, the DNA is TGTGCCAGCAGCTGGGGACTAGCGGGGGGCACAGATACGCAGTATTTT.

The chain is built from TRBV6-5 and TRBJ2-1; the D is unclear. Germline CDR1 is MNHEY and CDR2 is SVGAGI. V lost 7 bases to trimming and J lost 4 bases, with 5 bases between them. The CDR3 is made up of 11 amino acids. In DNA form, the CDR3 reads TGTGCCAGCAACGAGTACAATGAGCAGTTCTTC. Residues: CASNEYNEQFF.